The clone carrying this T cell receptor (beta chain) was counted between two and nine times. V dropped 2 bases and J dropped 0 bases, with 12 bases sitting between them. Germline V gene data show CDR1 as SGHTS and CDR2 as YDEGEE. The CDR3 runs to 16 residues. Using its own MiXCR run on the RACE reads, TCRdb lists one record per CDR3 protein. Among approximately 95,000 distinct CDR3 sequences listed, 9.5% to 12% were seen once. The time point is: patch test 2, 6 weeks after DPC sensitization. As to treatment: therapeutic diphenylcyclopropenone sensitization with weekly scalp DPC. Those who donated were patients with alopecia, 18 to 70 years of age, and suitable for DPC. This entry comes from a study of human T cells and chemical hapten exposure. Background on the study: Across the whole study, which lasted roughly five months, patients were given diphenylcyclopropenone on the scalp once a week. Minor volume differences among pooled libraries chiefly drove per-sample TCR yield variation.

This chain joins TRBV5-8 and TRBJ1-3, with a possible D match to TRBD1 (5 bases). The receptor was derived from a middle-aged woman with alopecia areata. Some clones in this sample may be carry-over from other donors' samples. The specimen comprised whole blood, sampled in connection with sensitization to the hapten diphenylcyclopropenone (DPC). CDR3 protein: CASSFWGGSSGNTIYF. The CDR3 nucleotides read TGTGCCAGCAGCTTCTGGGGCGGAAGCTCTGGAAACACCATATATTTT.